The source of this TCR beta chain is a study of shared clonotypes between healthy human individuals (dated by TCRdb to the early 2020s). For context, the study as a whole: The cohort included a few men and a couple of women between 18 and 49 years of age. Per donor, three plates each were used for CD4 naive and CD4 memory, two for CD8 naive, and one for CD8 memory. To estimate repertoire size and how much clonotype sharing occurs between individuals, the study deeply sequenced the blood TCR repertoires of 5 or 6 healthy adults. To increase sequencing depth and limit assay-specific biases, different laboratories used diverse techniques to prepare libraries and sequence TCR repertoires. Each donor's leukapheresis produced roughly between roughly 0.85 and 10 billion PBMCs.

Turning to this clone: There is no known antigen for this receptor. The input lacks base qualities; no much larger clone sits a single base away.

Using the deep immunoSEQ assay, multiplex PCR amplified TCR CDR3 regions from genomic DNA. Extracted genomic DNA from each cell subset was distributed evenly across all wells of several immunoSEQ 96-well plates, and each plate was treated as a replicate. Each replicate PCR for sorted subsets received roughly 0.2 ug genomic DNA, equal to about 30,000 T cell genomes. Purified libraries were measured with a Qubit 3.0 fluorometer, size-checked on a Bioanalyzer 2100, and measured again with the KAPA Library Quantification kit. A separate single-read 150-cycle Illumina NextSeq 550 flow cell was used to sequence each immunoSEQ 96-well plate. The published analysis was carried out like this. Because the immunoSEQ output included only junctional sequences and no quality scores, the filtering could not be the same as the filtering used for full-length reads. Sequences were annotated with PyIR, a Python wrapper for IgBLAST v1.9, and V/J genes and CDR3 were assigned using IMGT germline references. Reads with weak V/J assignments (E-value above 1e-6), missing CDR3, stop codons, out-of-frame junctions, or ambiguous translated residues were removed. A V3J clonotype was defined by an identical inferred V gene, J gene, and CDR3 amino acid sequence. Percentage overlap between repertoires was computed as shared unique clonotypes divided by the size of the smaller repertoire. Richness of each repertoire was evaluated using RTK rarefaction, the Chao1 estimator, and Recon v2.1 estimates of unobserved clonotypes. OLGA was used to compute generation probabilities for all TCRbeta clonotypes that the gDNA method yielded from a few donors. The immuneACCESS repertoire file appears here via TCRdb, limited to in-frame rearrangements. These files lack a portion of the clones; in checked studies, under half of the deficit traces to unresolved V genes, and the cause of the others is not known. D and trimming come from the DNA, and the V and J calls and clone size come from that table. The sample includes about 1.1 million clones, with about 72% observed a single time. 0.7% to 0.95% of the sample is held by the ten biggest clonotypes.

The donors were healthy, HIV-negative adults with no recently reported acute infections or vaccinations. Every donor was a Caucasian adult living in Nashville, Tennessee, USA. CD4+ T cells were enriched through magnetic negative selection, after which naive cells were positively selected on CD45RA and the remaining negative fraction served as the memory subset. Blood was obtained by leukapheresis, after which PBMCs were separated by Ficoll-Histopaque density gradient centrifugation and cryopreserved in liquid nitrogen vapor phase. Analytical flow cytometry was used to check the purity and quantity of every magnetically sorted T cell population. From each sorted fraction, genomic DNA was isolated and quantified by UV absorbance on a Nanodrop 2000c. Paper-wide results and their limitations: The small number of donors limited the genetic and exposure-history diversity represented. Pairwise subsampling led to the expectation that sequencing depth would affect the degree of clonotype sharing among donors. Naive subsets generally had larger estimated clonotype richness than memory subsets. Only blood was sampled, and tissue TCR repertoires likely differ from those in blood. Compared with non-shared clonotypes, clonotypes shared by all four sorted-subset donors had higher generation probabilities. Incomplete sequencing was indicated by rarefaction of sorted-subset datasets, despite the large sequencing depth. Approximately 4.8% of naive CD4, 3.5% of naive CD8, about 2.5% of memory CD4, and around 0.4% of memory CD8 clonotypes were shared across several donors.

The CDR3 measures 15 amino acids from cysteine to phenylalanine. Only CDR3 DNA remains: 45 bases, in frame from the first base. Unmatched junction bases come to 17, with V trimmed by 6 bases and J by 11 bases. The germline V gene supplies CDR1 SQVTM and CDR2 ANQGSEA. In this chain, TRBV29-1 is recombined with TRBJ2-1, with TRBD1 matching 9 junction bases. The sequenced sample was memory CD4+ T cells from PBMCs. This sample's cell subset or site label indicates: CD45RA-negative fraction. The TCR comes from a man aged 18-30 years in good health. Some clones in this sample may be carry-over from other donors' samples. The CDR3 loop reads CSVEGGTGKLGKQFF. The DNA is TGCAGCGTCGAGGGTGGGACAGGGAAGTTAGGGAAGCAGTTCTTC.